The 32 T cell receptor beta chains below were found in one sample sequenced in a study of Graves' ophthalmopathy and Graves' hyperthyroidism. The TCR beta CDR3 regions underwent amplification from RNA transcripts. The authors performed first-round RT-PCR with HTBI primers and then a second-round multiplex PCR. TCRdb re-called the multiplex PCR reads through MiXCR, storing one row per CDR3 protein. The table includes a few hundred thousand distinct CDR3 sequences, about a sixth detected once. Sequencing was carried out using peripheral blood. The origin of the receptors is an adult woman with stable Graves' hyperthyroidism.

Regarding this clonotype: At one end, the junction sequence differs from germline, possibly due to a read error. In DNA form, the CDR3 reads TGTGCCACCAGTGATCGGAACGGGAGGGCCTTCACCGGGGAGCTGTGGTTT. As protein: CATSDRNGRAFTGELWF. V is TRBV24-1 and J is TRBJ2-2; TRBD2 agrees at 8 bases. The CDR3 spans 17 residues. In germline, CDR1 is KGHDR, CDR2 SFDVKD.

This clonotype has at least ten counts. V is TRBV28 and J is TRBJ2-7; 8 positions match TRBD1. Trimming removed 3 bases from V and 2 bases from J; junction bases left unmatched: 15. CDR1 and CDR2 (germline): MDHEN, SYDVKM. The CDR3 is 18 residues long. CDR3 sequence: CASSFRQGASVSTYEQYF. CDR3 nucleotide sequence: TGTGCCAGCAGTTTCCGCCAGGGGGCATCAGTATCGACCTACGAGCAGTACTTC. The full variable domain, in which reference TRBV28 and TRBJ2-7 provide the parts outside the CDR3, is DVKVTQSSRYLVKRTGEKVFLECVQDMDHENMFWYRQDPGLGLRLIYFSYDVKMKEKGDIPEGYSVSREKKERFSLILESASTNQTSMYLCASSFRQGASVSTYEQYFGPGTRLTVT.

This clonotype was counted at least ten times. This sequence joins TRBV12-3 or TRBV12-4 and TRBJ2-5; either TRBD1 or TRBD2 may supply D (5 bases each). Trimming stripped 7 bases from V and 3 bases from J, with 18 bases between. The CDR3 runs 15 residues. The CDR3 loop reads CASTPGPNIEETQYF. The DNA for the CDR3 is TGTGCCAGCACGCCGGGACCAAACATCGAAGAGACCCAGTACTTC.

The gene calls are TRBV5-1 and TRBJ1-2, with D perhaps matching TRBD1 (5 bases). This CDR3 spans 16 amino acids. V dropped 6 bases and J dropped 5 bases, with 23 bases sitting between them. Per the germline V gene, CDR1 is SGHRS and CDR2 is YFSETQ. Here the CDR3 reads CASTLTDPADPYGYTF. The CDR3 bases are TGCGCCAGCACCCTGACAGACCCCGCTGATCCATATGGCTACACCTTC.

The sample holds many counts of this clonotype. The chain employs TRBV19 and TRBJ1-5; 7 bases map to TRBD1. From germline, CDR1 is LNHDA and CDR2 SQIVND (reference sequence). V shed 10 bases and J 3 bases; nucleotides not matched to a gene: 6. The CDR3 has 13 residues. Here the CDR3 reads CATVDRYNQPQHF. Here the CDR3 DNA reads TGTGCCACCGTGGACAGGTACAATCAGCCCCAGCATTTT.

The chain is built from TRBV20-1 and TRBJ1-1, with a possible D match to TRBD1 (5 bases). The CDR3 totals 12 residues. Per the germline V gene, CDR1 is DFQATT and CDR2 is SNEGSKA (reference sequence). V lost 6 bases and J lost 1, with 9 bases in between. The chain's CDR3 is CSAVRGNTEAFF. The DNA of the CDR3 is TGCAGTGCAGTAAGGGGGAACACTGAAGCTTTCTTT.

This clonotype was counted between two and nine times. The chain couples TRBV10-1 to TRBJ2-5; no definite D call. The ends were cut back, 4 bases at V and 2 bases at J, with 8 bases in the middle. The CDR3 consists of 13 residues. The germline gives CDR1 WNHNN, CDR2 SYGVQD (reference sequence). This chain's CDR3 is CASSGGNQETQYF. As DNA, the CDR3 is TGCGCCAGCAGTGGGGGAAATCAAGAGACCCAGTACTTC.

This clonotype has at least ten counts. The chain couples TRBV4-3 to TRBJ2-2; D ambiguous. Trimming removed 0 bases at V and 1 base at J, with 9 bases between. The CDR3 has 16 amino acids. The germline V gene encodes CDR1 LGHNA and CDR2 YSLEER. The CDR3 region is CASSQDLQGNTGELFF. The CDR3 DNA sequence: TGCGCCAGCAGCCAAGATCTACAAGGGAACACCGGGGAGCTGTTTTTT.

This clonotype has only one observation. V gene TRBV12-3 or TRBV12-4 combines with J gene TRBJ1-3; 9 bases align to TRBD1. There are 16 residues in the CDR3. Trimming at V came to 1 base and at J to 3 bases, leaving 4 bases not matched to a gene. CDR3: CASSLGGQGFGNTIYF. The CDR3, as DNA: TGTGCCAGCAGTTTAGGAGGACAGGGGTTTGGAAACACCATATATTTT.

This clonotype showed up many times. The V gene is TRBV2, the J gene TRBJ1-5; D is undetermined. This CDR3 has 14 residues. Germline V gene data show CDR1 as SNHLY and CDR2 as FYNNEI. Trimming cost V 3 bases and J 4 bases, with 10 bases left between them. For the CDR3, the DNA is TGTGCCAGCAGTGAGGTTTCCCGAAATCAGCCCCAGCATTTT. It translates to CASSEVSRNQPQHF.

The sample holds many counts of this clonotype. Sequence at one end of the junction differs from germline and may be a read error. The CDR3 DNA sequence: TGTGCTAGCAGCTCCCCCCGTAGAAGGGAAGAGACCCAGTACTTC. Its translation is CASSSPRRREETQYF. The chain uses TRBV7-7 and TRBJ2-5, with D uncertain. Germline lookup yields CDR1 SSHAT and CDR2 FNYEAQ (reference sequence). The CDR3 is 15 amino acids.

This clonotype was recorded many times. The V and J genes are TRBV30 and TRBJ2-7, with 10 bases fitting TRBD2. V was clipped by 4 bases and J by 7 bases; unmatched bases: 13. The CDR3 is 15 residues long. The V gene's germline CDR1 is GTSNPN and CDR2 SVGIG (reference sequence). The CDR3, as DNA: TGTGCCTGGAACTTAGCGGGAGGCTCGACGGGAGAGCAGTACTTC. It codes for CAWNLAGGSTGEQYF.

This clonotype has at least ten counts. The rearrangement links TRBV28 to TRBJ2-5; the D gene is possibly TRBD2 (6 bases). Germline CDR1 is MDHEN and CDR2 is SYDVKM. The CDR3 loop spans 13 amino acids. V gave up 7 bases and J gave up 0 bases, with 9 bases separating them. CDR3 DNA: TGTGCCAGCAATGCGGGATACCAAGAGACCCAGTACTTC. Amino acids: CASNAGYQETQYF.

For this clonotype: A much larger clone lies a single base off, so this may be a read error. The genes are TRBV6-5 and TRBJ2-1; the D is unclear. Per germline, CDR1 MNHEY and CDR2 SVGAGI. The CDR3 is made up of 13 amino acids. The CDR3 sequence is CASSYDSYNEKFF. The CDR3 DNA sequence: TGTGCCAGCAGTTACGACTCCTACAATGAGAAGTTCTTC.

In its sample, this clonotype was seen many times. V and J are TRBV4-2 and TRBJ2-7, with D possibly matching TRBD2 (6 bases). With 2 bases removed from V and 2 bases from J, the gap between germline ends came to 16 bases. Per the germline V gene, CDR1 is LGHNA and CDR2 is YNFKEQ. This CDR3 spans 16 amino acids. In DNA form, the CDR3 reads TGTGCCAGCAGCCAACCTGGGGCGGGAAGTCCCTACGAGCAGTACTTC. Amino acid sequence: CASSQPGAGSPYEQYF.

This clonotype was seen a handful of times. The rearrangement links TRBV29-1 to TRBJ2-7; D may be TRBD1 (5 bases). The ends were cut back, 6 bases at V and 2 bases at J, with 14 bases in the middle. The germline V gene has CDR1 SQVTM and CDR2 ANQGSEA. The CDR3 is 13 amino acids. The CDR3 protein is CSVETTATYEQYF. DNA of the CDR3: TGCAGCGTCGAAACGACAGCCACCTACGAGCAGTACTTC.

The sample holds many counts of this clonotype. V usage is TRBV7-8 and J usage is TRBJ2-7, with D possibly TRBD2 on 5 matching bases. Germline V lookup: CDR1 SGHVS, CDR2 FQNEAQ. The ends were cut back, 0 bases at V and 1 base at J, with 13 bases in the middle. The CDR3 is 16 residues long. The CDR3 spells CASSLAPRARSYEQYF. The CDR3 DNA reads TGTGCCAGCAGCTTAGCGCCGAGGGCCCGATCCTACGAGCAGTACTTC.

This clonotype was counted at least ten times. This chain uses TRBV7-8 with TRBJ1-5, with D possibly being TRBD1 (5 bases). Germline CDR1 SGHVS, CDR2 FQNEAQ. V dropped 1 base and J dropped 4 bases, with 14 bases sitting between them. This CDR3 contains 16 residues. CDR3 amino acids: CASSLVRSGINQPQHF. The CDR3 DNA is TGTGCCAGCAGCTTAGTCAGGTCAGGGATTAATCAGCCCCAGCATTTT. The full variable domain, its missing parts supplied by reference TRBV7-8 and TRBJ1-5, is GAGVSQSPRYKVAKRGQDVALRCDPISGHVSLFWYQQALGQGPEFLTYFQNEAQLDKSGLPSDRFFAERPEGSVSTLKIQRTQQEDSAVYLCASSLVRSGINQPQHFGDGTRLSIL.

V and J are TRBV10-1 and TRBJ1-3; D perhaps matches TRBD1 (6 bases). Germline CDR1 reads WNHNN; CDR2 reads SYGVQD (reference sequence). CDR3 length: 16 amino acids. Deletions cut 6 bases from V and 0 bases from J, with 15 bases between. The chain's CDR3 is CASSEPGTTSGNTIYF. In DNA form, the CDR3 reads TGCGCCAGCAGCGAACCCGGGACAACCTCTGGAAACACCATATATTTT.

This chain uses TRBV6-1 with TRBJ2-3, with D tentatively TRBD2 (7 bases). Germline V gives CDR1 MNHNS, CDR2 SASEGT. V dropped 6 bases and J dropped 3 bases, with 19 bases sitting between them. The CDR3 spans 16 residues. The chain's CDR3 is CASSPRRGGGTDTQYF. The CDR3 DNA follows: TGTGCCAGCAGCCCGCGAAGGGGGGGAGGGACAGATACGCAGTATTTT.

This clonotype was counted a few times. The V gene is TRBV4-1, the J gene TRBJ2-5; D unclear. The CDR3 is 14 amino acids. Germline V CDR1 and CDR2: MGHRA, YSYEKL. The ends were cut back, 2 bases at V and 1 base at J, with 8 bases in the middle. The CDR3 region has the DNA TGCGCCAGCAGCCAATATCGATCCCAAGAGACCCAGTACTTC. It specifies CASSQYRSQETQYF.

This clonotype was observed at least ten times. V usage is TRBV3-1 and J usage is TRBJ1-6; 11 bases map to TRBD1. The V gene end was trimmed by 4 bases and the J gene end by 9 bases; junction bases not matched to a gene: 14. The germline V gene encodes CDR1 LGHDT and CDR2 YNNKEL (reference sequence). The CDR3 consists of 18 residues. The CDR3 protein is CASSRIRTGGEVGSPLHF. DNA of the CDR3: TGTGCCAGCAGCCGAATACGGACAGGGGGCGAAGTGGGTTCACCCCTCCACTTT. Supplemented by reference TRBV3-1 and TRBJ1-6, the full variable domain reads DTAVSQTPKYLVTQMGNDKSIKCEQNLGHDTMYWYKQDSKKFLKIMFSYNNKELIINETVPNRFSPKSPDKAHLNLHINSLELGDSAVYFCASSRIRTGGEVGSPLHFGNGTRLTVT.

This clonotype was counted ten times or more. This chain connects TRBV5-1 to TRBJ2-7; 9 positions match TRBD1. The CDR3 contains 16 residues. Losses at the gene ends were 1 base for V and 6 bases for J; bases not matched to a gene: 11. From germline, CDR1 is SGHRS and CDR2 YFSETQ. In nucleotides, the CDR3 is TGCGCCAGCAGCTTGTACCCCAGGACAGGGGACTCCGAGCAGTACTTC. It yields the protein CASSLYPRTGDSEQYF.

This clonotype was seen ten or more times. V usage is TRBV28 and J usage is TRBJ2-2, with D hard to call. The V end lost 7 bases, the J end lost 1 base, and 4 bases lay between the germline ends. CDR3 size: 12 residues. Germline V CDR1 and CDR2: MDHEN, SYDVKM. The CDR3 here is CASTQNTGELFF. The CDR3 coding sequence is TGTGCCAGCACGCAGAACACCGGGGAGCTGTTTTTT. Full variable domain (missing parts from reference TRBV28 and TRBJ2-2): DVKVTQSSRYLVKRTGEKVFLECVQDMDHENMFWYRQDPGLGLRLIYFSYDVKMKEKGDIPEGYSVSREKKERFSLILESASTNQTSMYLCASTQNTGELFFGEGSRLTVL.

This clonotype has a count of ten or more. The V call is TRBV11-2, the J call TRBJ2-5, with 8 bases lining up with TRBD1. Germline CDR1 and CDR2: SGHAT and FQNNGV. The CDR3 runs to 15 residues. With 1 base clipped from V and 5 bases from J, the junction kept 6 bases outside the gene matches. CDR3 DNA: TGTGCCAGCAGCTTAGCCGGGACAGGAGGGGAGACCCAGTACTTC. As protein: CASSLAGTGGETQYF.

This clonotype was seen many times. The chain couples TRBV6-1 to TRBJ2-7; TRBD1 matches 9 bases. This CDR3 contains 14 residues. V was clipped by 6 bases and J by 4 bases; unmatched bases: 7. Germline lookup yields CDR1 MNHNS and CDR2 SASEGT. As DNA, the CDR3 is TGTGCCAGCAGGACCGGGACAGGGATTTACGAGCAGTACTTC. Protein: CASRTGTGIYEQYF.

This clonotype has a count of ten or more. V and J are TRBV7-9 and TRBJ1-1; D unresolved. There are 12 residues in the CDR3. Trimming pared 2 bases from V and 6 bases from J, leaving 7 bases between. CDR1 is SEHNR, CDR2 FQNEAQ, per germline (reference sequence). The CDR3 spells CASSLLRSEAFF. In DNA, the CDR3 is TGTGCCAGCAGCTTACTTCGGTCTGAAGCTTTCTTT.

This clonotype was found many times. This chain links TRBV24-1 with TRBJ2-5; 7 bases match TRBD2. This CDR3 region has 13 residues. CDR1 and CDR2 (germline): KGHDR, SFDVKD. After removal of 9 bases from V and 5 bases from J, the junction contained 8 bases not matched to a gene. The CDR3 is CATGRGSPETQYF. The CDR3 region has the DNA TGTGCCACCGGGAGGGGCTCACCGGAGACCCAGTACTTC.

This clonotype was counted many times. The chain uses TRBV29-1 and TRBJ1-3; 8 bases are a match to TRBD1. The ends lost 6 bases at V and 0 bases at J; junction bases unmatched: 10. Germline V gene data show CDR1 as SQVTM and CDR2 as ANQGSEA. The CDR3 is 16 residues long. The CDR3 region is CSVTGVEKPSGNTIYF. The CDR3 DNA reads TGCAGCGTGACAGGGGTAGAAAAGCCCTCTGGAAACACCATATATTTT.

The gene calls are TRBV12-3 or TRBV12-4 and TRBJ2-5; D unresolved. The J call may be wrong; the DNA end is better matched by TRBJ2-1. The CDR3 has 11 residues. The CDR3 spells CASSFRKEQFF. The CDR3 DNA reads TGTGCCAGCAGTTTCAGGAAAGAGCAGTTCTTC.

This clonotype was recorded many times. The chain links TRBV29-1 to TRBJ1-2; D is ambiguous. CDR3 length: 14 amino acids. The germline CDR1 and CDR2 sequences are SQVTM and ANQGSEA. V shed 0 bases and J shed 5 bases, with 13 bases lying between them. The CDR3 sequence is CSVEDANVWYGYTF. CDR3 nucleotide sequence: TGCAGCGTTGAAGACGCCAACGTTTGGTATGGCTACACCTTC.

This clonotype was detected many times. This chain links TRBV11-2 with TRBJ2-7; D unresolved. Germline CDR1 SGHAT, CDR2 FQNNGV. V dropped 6 bases and J dropped 6 bases, with 21 bases sitting between them. There are 15 residues in the CDR3. The CDR3 DNA follows: TGTGCCAGCAGTTCAACCCCGGGCCAGGCTTCCGAGCAGTACTTC. Its translation: CASSSTPGQASEQYF.